This T cell receptor (beta chain) was recovered during a study of cytomegalovirus exposure and HLA in healthy donors. Notes on the study in general: Later analysis demonstrated an association between a missense DCLRE1C variant and TCR beta V- and J-gene trimming. Indistinguishable V segments, including TRBV6-2 and TRBV6-3, were excluded. A cluster of highly shared sequence variants was likely a sequencing artifact.

The PCR ran on 60 Vbeta and 13 Jbeta primers. The protocol was immunoSEQ multiplex PCR, while the TCRdb copy is restricted to in-frame clones and leaves out a portion. The table has some 120,000 clones, less than 80% seen once. Concerning this clone itself: The antigen is undetermined.

The donors (healthy individuals) were bone marrow donors. Trimming removed 1 base from V and 6 bases from J; junction bases left unmatched: 17. CDR1 and CDR2 (germline): MDHEN, SYDVKM. The CDR3 contains 19 residues. This receptor was obtained from a woman aged 40 to 50 in good health and CMV-seropositive. The sequenced material came from PBMCs. V gene TRBV28 combines with J gene TRBJ1-1, with 10 bases matching TRBD1. CDR3 loop: CASSLLRLSDRGYRPEAFF. The DNA for the CDR3 is TGTGCCAGCAGTTTATTACGGTTGTCGGACAGGGGGTATAGACCTGAAGCTTTCTTT.